A single sample gave rise to the 21 T cell receptor beta chains below, sequenced in a study of OX40 agonist ivuxolimab in advanced cancers. Clones were read by immunoSEQ multiplex PCR, and TCRdb kept only the in-frame ones, dropping some. This table holds roughly 53,000 clones, about 88% found once. Sequenced material: CD4+ or CD8+ T cells sorted from blood, taken in a trial of the OX40 agonist ivuxolimab. All receptors derive from an adult with an advanced solid tumor such as melanoma, head and neck, liver or kidney cancer.

J is TRBJ2-6 and V is TRBV18; D is unresolved. Germline V gives CDR1 KGHSH, CDR2 LQKENI. The V gene lost 5 bases and the J gene lost 2 bases, with 16 bases spanning the gap. CDR3 size: 17 residues. CDR3 nucleotide sequence: TGTGCCAGCTCATCTATCCCGACTGCCCCTGGGGCCAACGTCCTGACTTTC. It codes for CASSSIPTAPGANVLTF.

The chain uses TRBV28 and TRBJ1-1; D unclear. CDR1 MDHEN and CDR2 SYDVKM come from the germline V gene. There are 11 residues in the CDR3. Trimming pared 10 bases from V and 6 bases from J, leaving 12 bases between. The CDR3 DNA sequence: TGTGCCATATTTCACGGGGCTGAAGCTTTCTTT. Protein: CAIFHGAEAFF.

The chain uses TRBV5-1 and TRBJ2-7; D gene uncertain. The CDR3 covers 11 residues. Trimming stripped 4 bases from V and 2 bases from J, with 4 bases between. Germline CDR1 reads SGHRS; CDR2 reads YFSETQ. This CDR3 reads CASSTAYEQYF. CDR3 DNA: TGCGCCAGCAGCACTGCCTACGAGCAGTACTTC.

This chain joins TRBV19 and TRBJ1-5; D unclear. The germline V and J ends were trimmed by 7 bases and 1 base, with 14 bases remaining between them. This CDR3 has 15 residues. The germline V gene encodes CDR1 LNHDA and CDR2 SQIVND (reference sequence). The CDR3 DNA sequence: TGTGCCAGTACCCCCGTGGGTCCCAGCAATCAGCCCCAGCATTTT. It codes for CASTPVGPSNQPQHF.

V usage is TRBV19 and J usage is TRBJ2-7; D call uncertain. The CDR3 has 14 residues. Trimming stripped 1 base from V and 4 bases from J, with 11 bases between. Germline V CDR1 and CDR2: LNHDA, SQIVND (reference sequence). This CDR3 is CASSIGGQTYEQYF. DNA for the CDR3: TGTGCCAGTAGTATAGGAGGCCAGACTTACGAGCAGTACTTC. Full variable domain (rest looked up from reference TRBV19 and TRBJ2-7): DGGITQSPKYLFRKEGQNVTLSCEQNLNHDAMYWYRQDPGQGLRLIYYSQIVNDFQKGDIAEGYSVSREKKESFPLTVTSAQKNPTAFYLCASSIGGQTYEQYFGPGTRLTVT.

The chain carries TRBV7-3 and TRBJ2-1, with a possible D match to TRBD1 (7 bases). Germline CDR1 reads SGHTA; CDR2 reads FQGTGA. V was shortened by 5 bases and J by 3 bases, with 17 bases between the two germline ends. The CDR3 has 16 amino acids. CDR3 sequence (DNA): TGTGCCAGCAGCCTCCAGGGGGGTTCACACTACAATGAGCAGTTCTTC. It is translated as CASSLQGGSHYNEQFF.

The chain is built from TRBV19 and TRBJ2-1; the match to TRBD1 covers 11 bases. Germline trimming cut 5 bases from V and 6 bases from J; bases unmatched to any gene: 3. Germline-derived CDR1 and CDR2 are LNHDA and SQIVND (reference sequence). CDR3 length: 14 residues. The CDR3 nucleotides read TGTGCCAGTAGTCCCGGGACAGGGGGCAATGAGCAGTTCTTC. Translation gives CASSPGTGGNEQFF.

The chain couples TRBV18 to TRBJ2-3, with 9 nucleotides matching TRBD1. Trimming removed 5 bases from V and 2 bases from J; junction bases left unmatched: 8. This CDR3 has 16 residues. Germline V gene lookup returns CDR1 KGHSH and CDR2 LQKENI. DNA for the CDR3: TGTGCCAGCTCAGCCGGGACAGGGATCTCCACAGATACGCAGTATTTT. This codes for CASSAGTGISTDTQYF.

This chain connects TRBV20-1 to TRBJ2-5; D gene ambiguous. Trimming pared 3 bases from V and 3 bases from J, leaving 5 bases between. The CDR3 loop spans 11 amino acids. Germline-derived CDR1 and CDR2 are DFQATT and SNEGSKA (reference sequence). DNA for the CDR3: TGCAGTGCTAGCAACAAAGAGACCCAGTACTTC. It encodes CSASNKETQYF.

The DNA of the CDR3 is TGTGCCAGCAGAGGGACAGGGATTAGCAATCAGCCCCAGCATTTT. Translating gives CASRGTGISNQPQHF. The chain employs TRBV2 and TRBJ1-5; 9 bases line up with TRBD1. V was clipped by 6 bases and J by 0 bases; unmatched bases: 3. The CDR3 extends over 15 amino acids. The germline CDR1 and CDR2 sequences are SNHLY and FYNNEI.

Here the CDR3 reads CAGTANTEAFF. CDR3 coding DNA: TGTGCCGGCACAGCAAACACTGAAGCTTTCTTT. The genes are TRBV30 and TRBJ1-1; D not certain. This CDR3 comprises 11 residues. Between the trimmed V and J ends, which lost 8 bases and 2 bases, there was a span of 9 bases. Germline loops: CDR1 GTSNPN, CDR2 SVGIG (reference sequence).

V is TRBV6-5 and J is TRBJ2-1; 9 bases line up with TRBD1. V was clipped by 4 bases and J by 4 bases; unmatched bases: 2. The V gene's germline CDR1 is MNHEY and CDR2 SVGAGI. There are 14 residues in the CDR3. CDR3 bases: TGTGCCAGCAGTTCACAGGGGGCGTACAATGAGCAGTTCTTC. Residues: CASSSQGAYNEQFF.

This rearrangement joins TRBV30 to TRBJ2-5, with D possibly being TRBD1 (6 bases). The J call may be incorrect, as the DNA end agrees better with TRBJ2-7. The length of the CDR3 is 14 residues. Germline CDR1 reads GTSNPN; CDR2 reads SVGIG (reference sequence). The CDR3 region is CAWSVGTSTYEQYF. Here the CDR3 DNA reads TGTGCCTGGAGTGTCGGGACAAGTACCTACGAGCAGTACTTC.

The gene calls are TRBV5-1 and TRBJ1-5; TRBD1 aligns across 9 bases. From germline, CDR1 is SGHRS and CDR2 YFSETQ. The CDR3 consists of 14 residues. V lost 4 bases, J lost 6 bases, and 5 bases stayed unmatched. CDR3 nucleotides: TGCGCCAGCAGCCCCGGGACAGGGAGTCAGCCCCAGCATTTT. Its translation is CASSPGTGSQPQHF.

This clone came up once. This chain uses TRBV5-4 with TRBJ2-5, with 9 nucleotides matching TRBD2. J gave up 5 bases and V 0 bases, and 11 bases lay outside the gene matches. Germline V gene lookup returns CDR1 SGHNT and CDR2 YYREEE (reference sequence). This CDR3 region has 17 residues. CDR3 in amino acids: CASSLARGGGREETQYF. CDR3 in DNA: TGTGCCAGCAGCTTGGCACGTGGGGGCGGGAGGGAGGAGACCCAGTACTTC.

The genes are TRBV29-1 and TRBJ2-1; 10 bases are a match to TRBD1. Germline V gene sequence: CDR1 SQVTM, CDR2 ANQGSEA. Losses at the gene ends were 0 bases for V and 6 bases for J; bases not matched to a gene: 2. CDR3 length: 14 amino acids. CDR3 sequence (DNA): TGCAGCGTTGAAGAGGGACAGGGGAGCAATGAGCAGTTCTTC. The encoded protein is CSVEEGQGSNEQFF.

The chain uses TRBV5-1 and TRBJ2-6; D remains unclear. V lost 7 bases to trimming and J lost 1 base, with 6 bases between them. CDR3 size: 13 residues. Germline V gene sequence: CDR1 SGHRS, CDR2 YFSETQ. CDR3 coding DNA: TGCGCCAGCCGGACGTCTGGGGCCAACGTCCTGACTTTC. Amino acid sequence: CASRTSGANVLTF. Looking up the rest from reference TRBV5-1 and TRBJ2-6 gives the full variable domain: KAGVTQTPRYLIKTRGQQVTLSCSPISGHRSVSWYQQTPGQGLQFLFEYFSETQRNKGNFPGRFSGRQFSNSRSEMNVSTLELGDSALYLCASRTSGANVLTFGAGSRLTVL.

The rearrangement uses TRBV5-1 and TRBJ1-2; D is unclear. Germline V gene data show CDR1 as SGHRS and CDR2 as YFSETQ. The CDR3 loop spans 13 amino acids. Trimming stripped 2 bases from V and 3 bases from J, with 8 bases between. In DNA form, the CDR3 reads TGCGCCAGCAGCTTTGCGGGAGACTATGGCTACACCTTC. It codes for CASSFAGDYGYTF.

This chain uses TRBV11-2 with TRBJ1-1, with D possibly being TRBD1 (5 bases). CDR3 length equals 14 residues. Between the trimmed V and J ends, which lost 4 bases and 1 base, there was a span of 10 bases. Germline V lookup: CDR1 SGHAT, CDR2 FQNNGV. Here the CDR3 reads CASSYGHQNTEAFF. DNA of the CDR3: TGTGCCAGCAGCTACGGACACCAGAACACTGAAGCTTTCTTT.

The chain links TRBV5-6 to TRBJ2-5, with 14 nucleotides matching TRBD2. CDR3 length: 15 residues. CDR1 SGHDT and CDR2 YYEEEE come from the germline V gene. V dropped 2 bases and J dropped 5; count of bases not matched to a gene: 2. The DNA for the CDR3 is TGTGCCAGCAGCTTTCGACTAGCGGGGGGGGAGACCCAGTACTTC. This translates into CASSFRLAGGETQYF.

This clone was found a few times. The chain combines TRBV10-2 with TRBJ2-1; TRBD1 matches 8 bases. With 6 bases clipped from V and 9 bases from J, the junction kept 10 bases outside the gene matches. The CDR3 has 14 amino acids. Germline V lookup: CDR1 WSHSY, CDR2 SAAADI. CDR3 sequence (DNA): TGCGCCAGCAGGGATGGACAGGGCTTATTTGAGCAGTTCTTC. It specifies CASRDGQGLFEQFF.